The clone carrying this T cell receptor beta chain was recorded a few times. With V trimmed by 4 bases and J by 1 base, 11 bases remained unmatched. Germline V gene lookup returns CDR1 SEHNR and CDR2 FQNEAQ (reference sequence). This CDR3 contains 17 residues. These data come from a study of Graves' ophthalmopathy and Graves' hyperthyroidism. TCR beta CDR3 amplification used RNA transcripts. Following a first-round RT-PCR that used HTBI primers, a second-round multiplex PCR was carried out. TCRdb re-analysed the multiplex PCR reads in MiXCR, keeping a single row per CDR3 protein. Of about 740,000 distinct CDR3 sequences in the sample, roughly 41% are singletons; the top ten hold roughly 45%.

This sequence originates from an adult man with Graves' ophthalmopathy. Sequenced: peripheral blood. The chain uses TRBV7-9 and TRBJ2-7, with 9 bases matching TRBD2. The CDR3 loop is CASSYILVTSGSYEQYF. The CDR3 nucleotides read TGTGCCAGCAGCTACATACTCGTGACTAGCGGTTCCTACGAGCAGTACTTC.